The T cell receptor beta chain described here comes from a study of blood T cell repertoires in COVID-19. V lost 8 bases, J lost 5 bases, and 12 bases lay in between. Per germline, CDR1 SNHLY and CDR2 FYNNEI. The CDR3 totals 12 residues. Participants were placed into cohorts based on the clinical history they reported. Original analysis: The authors estimated nucleated cell counts from reference gene primer amplification. The table came from immunoSEQ multiplex PCR; TCRdb's copy has only in-frame clones and leaves some out. V, J and clone size reflect that table, while D and trimming were determined from the DNA. In the table there are under 250,000 clones, 83% of which are singletons.

The clonotype was recovered from a woman in her 40s who had been exposed to COVID-19. What was sequenced was PBMCs or T cells enriched from blood (not recorded which). The gene calls are TRBV2 and TRBJ2-5; D may be TRBD2 (5 bases). Here the CDR3 reads CASGVRRETQYF. The DNA of the CDR3 is TGTGCCAGCGGGGTGAGGAGGGAGACCCAGTACTTC.